The source of this TCR beta chain is a study of shared clonotypes between healthy human individuals. Overall study findings and caveats: The low donor count limited represented genetic and exposure-history diversity.

Generated by immunoSEQ multiplex PCR, the TCRdb table keeps only in-frame clones and is missing some. The repertoire holds about 590,000 clones, with nearly 97% as singletons. Naive CD8 populations comprised CD45RO-negative cells positively selected for CCR7, excluding terminally differentiated effector memory CD45RA+ cells. The CDR3 loop spans 14 amino acids. Trimming removed 3 bases from V and 6 bases from J; junction bases left unmatched: 1. Germline V gives CDR1 MNHEY, CDR2 SMNVEV (reference sequence). A word on this clone: What it binds is not known. The sample contains more than one DNA sequence encoding this CDR3.

Material for sequencing was naive CD8+ T cells sorted from blood. The rearrangement joins TRBV27 to TRBJ2-1, with TRBD2 matching over 11 bases. This TCR came from a woman aged 25 to 39 in good health. The CDR3 DNA sequence: TGTGCCAGCAGTTTTAGCGGGAGGGGCAATGAGCAGTTCTTC. Translation gives CASSFSGRGNEQFF.